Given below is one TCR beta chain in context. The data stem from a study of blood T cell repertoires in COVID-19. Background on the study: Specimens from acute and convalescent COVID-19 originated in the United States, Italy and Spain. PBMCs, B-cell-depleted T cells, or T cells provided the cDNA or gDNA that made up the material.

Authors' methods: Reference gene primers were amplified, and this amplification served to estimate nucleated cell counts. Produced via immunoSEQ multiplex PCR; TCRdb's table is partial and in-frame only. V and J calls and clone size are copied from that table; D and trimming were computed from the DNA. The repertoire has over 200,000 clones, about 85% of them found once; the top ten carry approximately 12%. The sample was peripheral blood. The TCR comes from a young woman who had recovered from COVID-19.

CDR3 protein: CSVDLSSTGVTEAFF. CDR3 DNA sequence: TGCAGCGTTGACCTCTCCTCTACAGGGGTTACTGAAGCTTTCTTT. The rearrangement links TRBV29-1 to TRBJ1-1; TRBD1 aligns across 7 bases. The CDR3 is made up of 15 amino acids. Germline lookup yields CDR1 SQVTM and CDR2 ANQGSEA. The ends lost 3 bases at V and 5 bases at J; junction bases unmatched: 12. The entire variable domain, with the rest obtained from reference TRBV29-1 and TRBJ1-1, is as follows: SAVISQKPSRDICQRGTSLTIQCQVDSQVTMMFWYRQQPGQSLTLIATANQGSEATYESGFVIDKFPISRPNLTFSTLTVSNMSPEDSSIYLCSVDLSSTGVTEAFFGQGTRLTVV.